The sequence of this T cell receptor beta chain was determined in a study of cytomegalovirus exposure and HLA in healthy donors. Regarding the study as a whole: The study listed under 200 cytomegalovirus-associated TCR beta chains.

Produced via immunoSEQ multiplex PCR; TCRdb's table is partial and in-frame only. The repertoire holds 78,000 or so clones, with almost 97% as singletons. Remarks on this clone: The antigen is not known.

Source material: PBMCs. The clonotype was recovered from a man between 18 and 29 years old in good health and CMV-seropositive.

The CDR3 reads CASTPVELSNQPQHF. The CDR3 bases are TGTGCCAGTACCCCCGTCGAGCTTAGCAATCAGCCCCAGCATTTT. The rearrangement joins TRBV19 to TRBJ1-5; D gene ambiguous. Germline V gene lookup returns CDR1 LNHDA and CDR2 SQIVND (reference sequence). The CDR3 consists of 15 residues. With 7 bases removed from V and 0 bases from J, the gap between germline ends came to 13 bases.